This entry describes one T cell receptor (beta chain). The antigen is not known. The CDR3 covers 15 residues. Per germline, CDR1 SNHLY and CDR2 FYNNEI. The V and J ends lost 6 bases and 3 bases, in that order; junction bases with no gene match: 6. The entry originates in a study of Ad26.COV2.S vaccination and SARS-CoV-2 variants. Study-level background: In the study, Ad26.COV2.S was injected intramuscularly once, or twice 56 days apart. Study-wide points: A substantial breadth of spike-specific CD8+ and CD4+ T cell responses after vaccination has been reported. Spike-specific TCR breadth ran higher among vaccine recipients than placebo recipients.

Assay: immunoSEQ multiplex PCR; the TCRdb copy retains only in-frame clones and omits some. The sample records about 440,000 clones, less than 95% being singletons. Treatment meaning: 19 received Ad26.COV2.S at low or high dose, single or two shots; about 5 received placebo; per-sample allocation not given. Collection of the samples took place on day 63 after the first injection of vaccine or placebo. This chain uses TRBV2 with TRBJ2-3, with TRBD1 matching 10 bases. The origin of this receptor is a person aged 18-60 years who received the Ad26.COV2.S COVID-19 vaccine or a placebo. This material consisted of peripheral blood, taken in a trial of Ad26.COV2.S vaccine versus placebo. CDR3 sequence reads: CASSGTGEWTDTQYF. The CDR3 DNA reads TGTGCCAGCAGCGGGACAGGGGAGTGGACAGATACGCAGTATTTT.